This T cell receptor beta chain was sequenced during a study of T cells after posttransplantation cyclophosphamide (dated by TCRdb to about 2016). Some background on the complete study: T cell repertoire reconstitution was tracked by TRB sequencing after myeloablative bone marrow transplantation in which posttransplantation cyclophosphamide was used as GVHD prophylaxis. Samples from under 40 PTCy-treated patients, along with samples from around 16 of their related bone marrow donors, underwent antigen receptor sequencing. Blood from every one of the roughly 30 PTCy patients who had 1-year posttransplant specimens underwent TRB sequencing. Public TRB sequences were searched against a database of over 3,600 sequences associated with responses to pathogens, tumor antigens, self-antigens and alloantigens. In 3 patients, up to about 3 additional blood samples taken between 2 and 5.2 years after transplant also underwent TRB sequencing, as did pretransplant blood from 4 patients. TRA and TRB clonality were tightly correlated in several samples, so subsequent TCR analyses focused on TRB only.

As concerns this clone: Its cognate antigen has yet to be identified. No much larger clone exists at a distance of one base, and base qualities are not known.

General study outcomes and caveats: Donor-recipient similarity was low at 1-2 months but rose over the first year, and later blood repertoires were often dominated by donor CD8+ memory clones. The TRB repertoires of T cells infiltrating skin or the GI tract showed only limited overlap with the TRB repertoires found in blood. Across about 40 patients, TRB clonality was highly associated with recipient CMV seropositivity and CMV reactivation, and diversity in PTCy patients was similar to diversity in CNI/methotrexate controls.

Viable CD3+CD4+ or CD3+CD8+ cells that were CCR7+CD45RA+CD45RO-CD95-CD27+CD28+ were classified as naive T cells. On the day of marrow donation, related bone marrow donors gave peripheral blood samples. Peripheral blood and bone marrow mononuclear cells were isolated by Ficoll-Hypaque density centrifugation and were cryopreserved. CD4+ and CD8+ T cells, including naive and memory subsets, were sorted by FACS on a FACSAria II. Including the terminal cysteine and phenylalanine, the CDR3 comprises 16 residues. The only DNA kept is the CDR3, 48 bases in frame from the first base. Trimmed from V: 0 bases; trimmed from J: 5 bases; junction bases lacking a gene match: 9. The germline V gene encodes CDR1 KGHSH and CDR2 LQKENI. Genomic DNA was the input for TRB sequencing, which was run either with the immunoSEQ assay at survey resolution or with the hsTCRB kit. On the authors' methods: The immunoSEQ software handled initial read processing, and the LymphoSeq R package was used for repertoire analyses. Clonality was calculated as 1 minus normalized Shannon entropy, and the Gini coefficient was also calculated for each TRB dataset. To infer phenotypes in unsorted samples, TRB sequences from sorted subsets of the recipient or donor were mapped onto unsorted samples from the same recipient. The table was pulled from immuneACCESS by TCRdb, which kept in-frame rearrangements only. Such tables lose some clones; where checked, under half of the loss comes from unresolved V genes, and the rest has no known cause. V and J calls and clone size follow that table, whereas D and trimming were derived from the DNA. The sample has roughly 32,000 clones on record, just over 90% of them singletons. Roughly 0.22% of the sample is in the top ten clones.

The sequence is built from TRBV18 and TRBJ2-7; TRBD2 agrees with 8 junctional bases. The sequencing sample was made of naive CD4+ T cells sorted from PBMCs. This receptor was taken from a woman in her fifties or sixties in good health, CMV-negative, and a related stem cell transplant donor. The nucleotides read TGTGCCAGCTCACCACCGTTTGGACTAGCAGTCCACGAGCAGTACTTC. The translation is CASSPPFGLAVHEQYF.